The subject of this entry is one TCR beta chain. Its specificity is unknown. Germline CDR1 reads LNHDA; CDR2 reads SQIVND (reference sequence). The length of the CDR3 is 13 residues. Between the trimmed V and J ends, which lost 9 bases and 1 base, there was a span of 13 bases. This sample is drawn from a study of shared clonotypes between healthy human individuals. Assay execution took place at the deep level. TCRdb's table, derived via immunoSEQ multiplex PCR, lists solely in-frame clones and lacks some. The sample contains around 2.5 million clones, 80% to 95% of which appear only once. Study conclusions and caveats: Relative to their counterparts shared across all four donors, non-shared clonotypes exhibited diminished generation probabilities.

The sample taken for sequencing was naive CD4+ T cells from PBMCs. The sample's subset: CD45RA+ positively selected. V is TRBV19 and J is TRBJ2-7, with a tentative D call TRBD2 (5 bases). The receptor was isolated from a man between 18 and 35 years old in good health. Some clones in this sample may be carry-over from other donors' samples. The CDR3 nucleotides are TGTGCCAGCCGCCGGGGTGAGTCCTACGAGCAGTACTTC. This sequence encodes CASRRGESYEQYF.